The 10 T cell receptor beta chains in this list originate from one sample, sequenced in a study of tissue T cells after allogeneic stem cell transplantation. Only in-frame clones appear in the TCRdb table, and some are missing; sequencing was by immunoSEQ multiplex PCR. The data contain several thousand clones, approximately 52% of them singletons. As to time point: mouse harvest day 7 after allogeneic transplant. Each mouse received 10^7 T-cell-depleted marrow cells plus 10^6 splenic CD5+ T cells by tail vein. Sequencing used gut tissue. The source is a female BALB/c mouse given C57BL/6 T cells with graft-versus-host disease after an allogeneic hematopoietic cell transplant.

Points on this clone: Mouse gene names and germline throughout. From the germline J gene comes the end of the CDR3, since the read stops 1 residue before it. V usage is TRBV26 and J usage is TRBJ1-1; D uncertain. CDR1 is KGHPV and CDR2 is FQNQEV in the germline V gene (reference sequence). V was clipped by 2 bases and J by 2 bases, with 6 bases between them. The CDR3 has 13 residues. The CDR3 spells CASSLEGNTEVFF. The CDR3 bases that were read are TGTGCCAGCAGTCTGGAGGGTAACACAGAAGTCTTC. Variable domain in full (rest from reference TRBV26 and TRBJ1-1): NSKVIQTPRYLVKGQGQKAKMRCIPEKGHPVVFWYQQNKNNEFKFLINFQNQEVLQQIDMTEKRFSAECPSNSPCSLEIQSSEAGDSALYLCASSLEGNTEVFFGKGTRLTVV.

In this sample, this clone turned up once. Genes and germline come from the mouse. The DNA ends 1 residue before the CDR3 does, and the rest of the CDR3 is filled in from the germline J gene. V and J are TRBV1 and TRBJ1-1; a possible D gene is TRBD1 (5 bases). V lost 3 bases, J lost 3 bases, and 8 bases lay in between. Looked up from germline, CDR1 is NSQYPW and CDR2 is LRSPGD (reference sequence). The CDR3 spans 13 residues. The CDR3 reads CTCSAGQYTEVFF. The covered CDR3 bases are TGCACCTGCAGTGCCGGACAATACACAGAAGTCTTC.

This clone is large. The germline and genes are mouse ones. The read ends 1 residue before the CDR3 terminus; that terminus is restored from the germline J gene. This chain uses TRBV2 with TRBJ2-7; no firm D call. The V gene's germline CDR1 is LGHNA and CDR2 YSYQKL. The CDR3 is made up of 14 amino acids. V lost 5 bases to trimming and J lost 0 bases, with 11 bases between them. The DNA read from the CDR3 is TGTGCCAGCAGCATCCGGGGTAGCTCCTATGAACAGTAC. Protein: CASSIRGSSYEQY. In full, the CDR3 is CASSIRGSSYEQYF.

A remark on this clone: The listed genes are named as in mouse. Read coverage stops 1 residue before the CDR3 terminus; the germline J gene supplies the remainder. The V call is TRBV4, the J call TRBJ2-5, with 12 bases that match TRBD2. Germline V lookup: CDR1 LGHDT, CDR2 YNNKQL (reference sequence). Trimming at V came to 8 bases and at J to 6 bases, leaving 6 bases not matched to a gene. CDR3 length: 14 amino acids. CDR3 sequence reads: CASPGTGGQDTQYF. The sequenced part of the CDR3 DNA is TGTGCCAGCCCCGGGACTGGGGGGCAGGACACCCAGTAC.

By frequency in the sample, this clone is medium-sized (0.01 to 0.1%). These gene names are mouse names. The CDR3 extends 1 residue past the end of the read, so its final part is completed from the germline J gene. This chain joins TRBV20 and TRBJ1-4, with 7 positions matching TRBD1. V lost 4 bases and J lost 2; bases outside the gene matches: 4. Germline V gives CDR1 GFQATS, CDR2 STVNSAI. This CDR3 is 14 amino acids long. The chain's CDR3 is CGAKTGISNERLFF. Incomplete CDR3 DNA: TGTGGTGCTAAGACAGGGATCTCCAACGAAAGATTATTT.

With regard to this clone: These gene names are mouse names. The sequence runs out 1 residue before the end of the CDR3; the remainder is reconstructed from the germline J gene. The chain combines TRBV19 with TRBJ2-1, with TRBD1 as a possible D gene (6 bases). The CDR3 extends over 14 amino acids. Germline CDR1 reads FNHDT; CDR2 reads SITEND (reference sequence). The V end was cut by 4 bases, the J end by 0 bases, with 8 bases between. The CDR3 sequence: CASSGTFNYAEQFF. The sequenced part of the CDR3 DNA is TGTGCCAGCAGTGGGACATTTAACTATGCTGAGCAGTTC.

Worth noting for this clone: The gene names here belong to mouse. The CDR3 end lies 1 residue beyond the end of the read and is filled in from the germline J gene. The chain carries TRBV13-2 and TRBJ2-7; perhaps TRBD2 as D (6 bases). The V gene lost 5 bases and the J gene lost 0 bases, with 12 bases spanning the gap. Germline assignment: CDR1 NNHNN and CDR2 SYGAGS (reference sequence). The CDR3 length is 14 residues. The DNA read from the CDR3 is TGTGCCAGCGGGGGGGGTCCGAGCTCCTATGAACAGTAC. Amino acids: CASGGGPSSYEQY. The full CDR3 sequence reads CASGGGPSSYEQYF.

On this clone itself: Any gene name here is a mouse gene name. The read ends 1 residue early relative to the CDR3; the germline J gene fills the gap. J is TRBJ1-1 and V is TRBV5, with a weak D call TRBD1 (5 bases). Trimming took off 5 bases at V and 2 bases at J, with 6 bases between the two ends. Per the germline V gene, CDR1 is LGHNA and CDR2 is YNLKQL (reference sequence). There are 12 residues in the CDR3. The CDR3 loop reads CASSRDNTEVFF. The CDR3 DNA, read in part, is TGTGCCAGCAGCAGGGACAACACAGAAGTCTTC.

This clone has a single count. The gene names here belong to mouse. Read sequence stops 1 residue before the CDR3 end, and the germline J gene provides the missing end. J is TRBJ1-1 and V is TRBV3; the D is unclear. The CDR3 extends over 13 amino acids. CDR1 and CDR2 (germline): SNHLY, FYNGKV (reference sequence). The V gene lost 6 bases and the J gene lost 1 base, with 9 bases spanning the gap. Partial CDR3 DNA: TGTGCCAGCAGTCTCCCCAAAAACACAGAAGTCTTC. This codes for CASSLPKNTEVF. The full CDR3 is CASSLPKNTEVFF.

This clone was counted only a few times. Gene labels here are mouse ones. CDR3 DNA, as far as it was read: TGTGCCAGCAGTTTATGGGGGGGCAACCAAGACACCCAGTAC. It codes for CASSLWGGNQDTQY. The complete CDR3 reads CASSLWGGNQDTQYF. The chain links TRBV14 to TRBJ2-5; 9 bases fit TRBD2. Read data end 1 residue before the CDR3 end; the end is taken from the germline J gene. Germline-derived CDR1 and CDR2 are SGHDT and FRDEAV. This CDR3 has 15 residues. With V trimmed by 2 bases and J by 0 bases, 1 base remained unmatched. The entire variable domain, with the rest obtained from reference TRBV14 and TRBJ2-5, is as follows: EAGVTQSPRYAVLQEGQAVSFWCDPISGHDTLYWYQQPRDQGPQLLVYFRDEAVIDNSQLPSDRFSAVRPKGTNSTLKIQSAKQGDTATYLCASSLWGGNQDTQYFGPGTRLLVL.